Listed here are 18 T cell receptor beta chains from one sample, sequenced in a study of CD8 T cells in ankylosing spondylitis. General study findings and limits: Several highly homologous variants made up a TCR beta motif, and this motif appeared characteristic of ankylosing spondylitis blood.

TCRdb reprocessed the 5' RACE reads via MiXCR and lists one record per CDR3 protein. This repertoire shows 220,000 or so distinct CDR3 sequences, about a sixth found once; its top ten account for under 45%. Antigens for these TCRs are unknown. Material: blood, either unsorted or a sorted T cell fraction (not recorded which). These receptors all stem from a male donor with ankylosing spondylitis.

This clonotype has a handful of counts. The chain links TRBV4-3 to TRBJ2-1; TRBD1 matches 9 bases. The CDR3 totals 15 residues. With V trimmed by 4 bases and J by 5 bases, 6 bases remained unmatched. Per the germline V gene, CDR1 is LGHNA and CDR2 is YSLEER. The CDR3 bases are TGCGCCAGCAGCCGGACAGGGGATCCCCACAATGAGCAGTTCTTC. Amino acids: CASSRTGDPHNEQFF.

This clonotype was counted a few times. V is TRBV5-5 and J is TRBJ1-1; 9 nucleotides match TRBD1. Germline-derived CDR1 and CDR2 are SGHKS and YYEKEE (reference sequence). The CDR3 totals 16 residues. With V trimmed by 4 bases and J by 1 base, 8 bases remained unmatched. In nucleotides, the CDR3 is TGTGCCAGCAGCGTGACAGGGGGTGGGGAGAACACTGAAGCTTTCTTT. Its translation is CASSVTGGGENTEAFF.

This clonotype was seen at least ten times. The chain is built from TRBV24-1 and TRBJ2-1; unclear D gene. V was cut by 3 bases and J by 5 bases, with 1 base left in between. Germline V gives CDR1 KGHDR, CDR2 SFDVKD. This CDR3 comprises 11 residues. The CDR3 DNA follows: TGTGCCACCAGTGATAACAATGAGCAGTTCTTC. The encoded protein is CATSDNNEQFF.

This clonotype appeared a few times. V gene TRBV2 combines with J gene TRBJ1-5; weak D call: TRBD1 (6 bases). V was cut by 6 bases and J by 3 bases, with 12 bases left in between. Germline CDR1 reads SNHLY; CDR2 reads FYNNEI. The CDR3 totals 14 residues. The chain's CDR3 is CASRPQGINQPQHF. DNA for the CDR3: TGTGCCAGCAGACCACAGGGAATCAATCAGCCCCAGCATTTT.

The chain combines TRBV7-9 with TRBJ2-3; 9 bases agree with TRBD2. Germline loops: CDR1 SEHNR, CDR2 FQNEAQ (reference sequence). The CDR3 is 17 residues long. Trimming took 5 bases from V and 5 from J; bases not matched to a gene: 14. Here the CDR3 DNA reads TGTGCCAGCAGCCCCGGACTAGGCGGGAGGGCTTTAGATACGCAGTATTTT. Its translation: CASSPGLGGRALDTQYF. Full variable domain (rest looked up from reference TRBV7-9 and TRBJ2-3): DTGVSQNPRHKITKRGQNVTFRCDPISEHNRLYWYRQTLGQGPEFLTYFQNEAQLEKSRLLSDRFSAERPKGSFSTLEIQRTEQGDSAMYLCASSPGLGGRALDTQYFGPGTRLTVL.

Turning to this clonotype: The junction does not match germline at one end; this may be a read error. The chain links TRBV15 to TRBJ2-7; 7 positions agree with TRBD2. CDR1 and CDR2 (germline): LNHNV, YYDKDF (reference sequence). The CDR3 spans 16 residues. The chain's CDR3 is CASSRPGLEGLYEQYF. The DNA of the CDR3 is TGTGCCTCCAGCAGACCCGGACTAGAAGGACTCTACGAGCAGTACTTC.

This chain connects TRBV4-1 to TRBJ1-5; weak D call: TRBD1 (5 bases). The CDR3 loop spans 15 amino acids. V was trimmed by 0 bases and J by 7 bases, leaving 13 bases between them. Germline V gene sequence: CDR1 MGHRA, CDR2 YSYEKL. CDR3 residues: CASSQDSYGAQPQHF. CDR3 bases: TGCGCCAGCAGCCAAGATTCATATGGGGCGCAGCCCCAGCATTTT.

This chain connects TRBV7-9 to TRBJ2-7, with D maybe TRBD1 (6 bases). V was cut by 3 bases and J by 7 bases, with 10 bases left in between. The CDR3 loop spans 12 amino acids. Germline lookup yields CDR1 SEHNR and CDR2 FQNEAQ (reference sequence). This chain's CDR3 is CASSLGASEQYF. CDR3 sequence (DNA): TGTGCCAGCAGCTTGGGGGCGAGTGAGCAGTACTTC.

The CDR3 coding sequence is TGCGCCAGCAGTGAGGGGGGACAGGGTGAGGCCGGGGAGCTGTTTTTT. Its protein product is CASSEGGQGEAGELFF. J is TRBJ2-2 and V is TRBV10-2, with 9 bases matching TRBD1. The germline V gene encodes CDR1 WSHSY and CDR2 SAAADI. The trim removed 2 bases at V and 6 bases at J, leaving 7 bases unmatched. The length of the CDR3 is 16 residues.

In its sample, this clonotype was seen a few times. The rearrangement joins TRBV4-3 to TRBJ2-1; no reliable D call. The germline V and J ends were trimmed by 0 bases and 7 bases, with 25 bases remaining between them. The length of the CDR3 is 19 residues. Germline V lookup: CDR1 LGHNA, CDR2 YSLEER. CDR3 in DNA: TGCGCCAGCAGCCAAGATGGGCCGAATAGCTTACACTCTAATAATGAGCAGTTCTTC. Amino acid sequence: CASSQDGPNSLHSNNEQFF.

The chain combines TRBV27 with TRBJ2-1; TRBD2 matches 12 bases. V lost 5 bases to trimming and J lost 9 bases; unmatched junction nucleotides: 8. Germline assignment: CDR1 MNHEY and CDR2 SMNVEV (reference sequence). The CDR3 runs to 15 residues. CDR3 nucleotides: TGTGCCAGCAGTCCCGGACTAGCGGGGCTGGGTGAGCAGTTCTTC. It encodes CASSPGLAGLGEQFF.

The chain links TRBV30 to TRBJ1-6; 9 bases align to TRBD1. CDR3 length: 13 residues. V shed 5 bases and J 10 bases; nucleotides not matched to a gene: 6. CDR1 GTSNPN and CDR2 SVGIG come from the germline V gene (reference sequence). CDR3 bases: TGTGCCTGGGGAACAGGGGGCAAATCACCCCTCCACTTT. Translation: CAWGTGGKSPLHF.

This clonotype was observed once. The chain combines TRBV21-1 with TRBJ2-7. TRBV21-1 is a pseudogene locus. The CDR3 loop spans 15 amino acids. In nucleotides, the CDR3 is TGTGCCAGCAGCAAAGGGAGAGCTCTATCCTACGAGCAGTACTTC. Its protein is CASSKGRALSYEQYF.

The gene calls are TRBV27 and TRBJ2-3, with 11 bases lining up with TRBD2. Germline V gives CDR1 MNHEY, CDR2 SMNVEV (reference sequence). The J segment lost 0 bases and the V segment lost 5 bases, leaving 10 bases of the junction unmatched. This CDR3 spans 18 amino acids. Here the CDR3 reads CASSQLGLAVSSTDTQYF. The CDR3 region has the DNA TGTGCCAGCAGTCAACTGGGACTAGCGGTCTCTAGCACAGATACGCAGTATTTT.

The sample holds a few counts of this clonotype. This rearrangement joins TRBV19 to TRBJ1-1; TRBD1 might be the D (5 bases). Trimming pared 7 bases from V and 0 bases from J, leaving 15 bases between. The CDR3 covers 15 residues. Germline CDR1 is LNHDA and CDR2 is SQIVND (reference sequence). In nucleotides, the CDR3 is TGTGCCAGTAACGCGATACAGGACATGAACACTGAAGCTTTCTTT. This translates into CASNAIQDMNTEAFF.

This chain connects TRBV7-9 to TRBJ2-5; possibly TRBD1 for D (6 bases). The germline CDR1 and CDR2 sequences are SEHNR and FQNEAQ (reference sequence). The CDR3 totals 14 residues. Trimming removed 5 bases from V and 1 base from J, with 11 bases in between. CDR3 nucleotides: TGTGCCAGCAGCGCAAGGACAGCCCAAGAGACCCAGTACTTC. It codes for CASSARTAQETQYF.

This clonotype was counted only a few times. CDR3 coding DNA: TGCAGTGCTACAGGGGGCCCGGACATCAATCAGCCCCAGCATTTT. As protein: CSATGGPDINQPQHF. V is TRBV20-1 and J is TRBJ1-5; 8 nucleotides agree with TRBD1. The germline gives CDR1 DFQATT, CDR2 SNEGSKA (reference sequence). This CDR3 has 15 residues. V dropped 4 bases and J dropped 3; count of bases not matched to a gene: 8.

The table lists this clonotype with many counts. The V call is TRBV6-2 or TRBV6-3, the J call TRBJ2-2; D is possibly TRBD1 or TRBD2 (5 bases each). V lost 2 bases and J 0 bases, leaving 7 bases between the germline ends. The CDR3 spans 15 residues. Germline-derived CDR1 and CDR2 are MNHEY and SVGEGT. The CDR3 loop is CASSYGTPNTGELFF. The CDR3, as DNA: TGTGCCAGCAGTTACGGGACCCCGAACACCGGGGAGCTGTTTTTT.